A selection of T cell receptor beta chains follows, all from one sample in a study of post-analysis software for immune sequencing data. A single record per CDR3 protein comes from TCRdb applying MiXCR to the PCR reads. Among hundreds of thousands of distinct CDR3 sequences listed, approximately 59% were seen once. Material: blood. All receptors derive from a girl aged 2 to 9 with multiple sclerosis. The CDR3 runs from the conserved cysteine through the conserved F or W. Each record gives: J gene, clone size, V gene, D gene, CDR3 DNA, CDR3 protein. The D gene is left open where the match is weak. Rows give clone size only sometimes, using once, few, many, or a class for an expanded clone.

J gene: TRBJ2-1
clone size: few
V gene: TRBV15
D gene: .
CDR3 DNA: TGTGCCACCCGGGACCCCACTCGCAATGAGCAGTTCTTC
CDR3 protein: CATRDPTRNEQFF

J gene: TRBJ2-1
clone size: .
V gene: TRBV6-2/TRBV6-3
D gene: .
CDR3 DNA: TGTGCCAGCAGTTACTTGAGGGATGGAATTGATGAGCAGTTCTTC
CDR3 protein: CASSYLRDGIDEQFF

J gene: TRBJ2-1
clone size: .
V gene: TRBV12-3/TRBV12-4
D gene: .
CDR3 DNA: TGTGCCAGCAATTATGACGCGACTAATGAGCAGTTCTTC
CDR3 protein: CASNYDATNEQFF

J gene: TRBJ2-3
clone size: .
V gene: TRBV5-1
D gene: .
CDR3 DNA: TGCGCCAGCACCCTGGGGGTTTTAAGCACAGATACGCAGTATTTT
CDR3 protein: CASTLGVLSTDTQYF

J gene: TRBJ2-7
clone size: few
V gene: TRBV12-3/TRBV12-4
D gene: TRBD1
CDR3 DNA: TGTGCCAGCAGTTTGGAGGTTGGACAGGGGAGTTACTACGAGCAGTACTTC
CDR3 protein: CASSLEVGQGSYYEQYF

J gene: TRBJ1-2
clone size: .
V gene: TRBV20-1
D gene: .
CDR3 DNA: TGCAGTGCCGGGGCCCCTAACTATGGCTACACCTTC
CDR3 protein: CSAGAPNYGYTF

J gene: TRBJ2-1
clone size: few
V gene: TRBV19
D gene: .
CDR3 DNA: TGTGCCAGTAGTGTGTCGGGGGGCCAATACAATGAGCAGTTCTTC
CDR3 protein: CASSVSGGQYNEQFF

J gene: TRBJ2-3
clone size: .
V gene: TRBV20-1
D gene: TRBD2
CDR3 DNA: TGCAGCGCTAGACCGCGGGAGACACGCGGCACAGATACGCAGTATTTT
CDR3 protein: CSARPRETRGTDTQYF

J gene: TRBJ2-1
clone size: .
V gene: TRBV6-6
D gene: .
CDR3 DNA: TGTGCCAGCAGTTACTCGGACCAGATTTCCAATGAGCAGTTCTTC
CDR3 protein: CASSYSDQISNEQFF

J gene: TRBJ2-1
clone size: few
V gene: TRBV20-1
D gene: .
CDR3 DNA: TGCAGTGCTAGAGGGCCGGTTTCCTACAATGAGCAGTTCTTC
CDR3 protein: CSARGPVSYNEQFF

J gene: TRBJ2-1
clone size: .
V gene: TRBV6-5
D gene: .
CDR3 DNA: TGTGCCAGCAGTTACTCGGAGGGGTCCAATGAGCAGTTCTTC
CDR3 protein: CASSYSEGSNEQFF

J gene: TRBJ2-1
clone size: .
V gene: TRBV5-1
D gene: .
CDR3 DNA: TGCGCCAGCAGCTTGGTCGGGATACCGGGCAATGAGCAGTTCTTC
CDR3 protein: CASSLVGIPGNEQFF

J gene: TRBJ2-1
clone size: few
V gene: TRBV4-2
D gene: TRBD2
CDR3 DNA: TGTGCCAGCAGCCAGGCGGGGACTAGCGGACAGCAGTTCTTC
CDR3 protein: CASSQAGTSGQQFF

J gene: TRBJ2-3
clone size: .
V gene: TRBV7-2
D gene: .
CDR3 DNA: TGTGCCAGCAGCTTAGCCACCCAGGGGTTTAACGCAGATACGCAGTATTTT
CDR3 protein: CASSLATQGFNADTQYF

J gene: TRBJ1-1
clone size: .
V gene: TRBV7-2
D gene: .
CDR3 DNA: TGTGCCAGCAGCTTAGTCGTGGGGGCTGAAGCTTTCTTT
CDR3 protein: CASSLVVGAEAFF

J gene: TRBJ2-6
clone size: few
V gene: TRBV6-1
D gene: TRBD1
CDR3 DNA: TGTGCCAGCAGTGGGGACAGCCTCTCTGGGGCCAACGTCCTGACTTTC
CDR3 protein: CASSGDSLSGANVLTF

J gene: TRBJ1-4
clone size: few
V gene: TRBV20-1
D gene: .
CDR3 DNA: TGCAGTGCTAGGCACCCTATCGGAGATGAAAAACTGTTTTTT
CDR3 protein: CSARHPIGDEKLFF

J gene: TRBJ2-1
clone size: few
V gene: TRBV12-3/TRBV12-4
D gene: .
CDR3 DNA: TGTGCCAGCAGTTTACTGGGCTCCGGGGAGCAGTTCTTC
CDR3 protein: CASSLLGSGEQFF

J gene: TRBJ2-7
clone size: .
V gene: TRBV21-1
D gene: .
CDR3 DNA: TGTGCCGGGATCTTGGCAGGCCGAGTGAACTACGAGCAGTACTTC
CDR3 protein: CAGILAGRVNYEQYF

J gene: TRBJ2-5
clone size: few
V gene: TRBV5-1
D gene: .
CDR3 DNA: TGCGCCAGCAGCTTGGGGGCAGAGCAAGAGACCCAGTACTTC
CDR3 protein: CASSLGAEQETQYF

J gene: TRBJ2-1
clone size: .
V gene: TRBV7-9
D gene: .
CDR3 DNA: TGTGCCAGCAGCTTAGTCGCTAGCCCGAATGAGCAGTTCTTC
CDR3 protein: CASSLVASPNEQFF

J gene: TRBJ1-2
clone size: .
V gene: TRBV20-1
D gene: .
CDR3 DNA: TGCAGTGTTGGGGGGTCAAACTATGGCTACACCTTC
CDR3 protein: CSVGGSNYGYTF

J gene: TRBJ2-5
clone size: few
V gene: TRBV29-1
D gene: TRBD2
CDR3 DNA: TGCAGCGGTCGCGGGGGGGCCATGGAGACCCAGTACTTC
CDR3 protein: CSGRGGAMETQYF

J gene: TRBJ2-3
clone size: .
V gene: TRBV11-3
D gene: TRBD1
CDR3 DNA: TGTGCCAGCAGCTTTTCAGGGGGACGTACGCAGTATTTT
CDR3 protein: CASSFSGGRTQYF

J gene: TRBJ1-4
clone size: .
V gene: TRBV3-1
D gene: .
CDR3 DNA: TGTGCCAGCAGCTCAACCCGGGGGACTAATGAAAAACTGTTTTTT
CDR3 protein: CASSSTRGTNEKLFF

J gene: TRBJ2-3
clone size: once
V gene: TRBV15
D gene: .
CDR3 DNA: TGTGCCACCAGCTCAGTACGGTTGGCAGATACGCAGTATTTT
CDR3 protein: CATSSVRLADTQYF

J gene: TRBJ1-6
clone size: .
V gene: TRBV12-3/TRBV12-4
D gene: .
CDR3 DNA: TGTGCCAGCAGTTTGTCGTGGAATTCACCCCTCCACTTT
CDR3 protein: CASSLSWNSPLHF

J gene: TRBJ2-7
clone size: few
V gene: TRBV7-9
D gene: TRBD2
CDR3 DNA: TGTGCCAGCAGCTTAGATTCTACTAGCGGGAGGTACGAGCAGTACTTC
CDR3 protein: CASSLDSTSGRYEQYF

J gene: TRBJ2-1
clone size: .
V gene: TRBV7-2
D gene: .
CDR3 DNA: TGTGCCAGCAGCCCATTCGGTCAGGGCAACCATGAGCAGTTCTTC
CDR3 protein: CASSPFGQGNHEQFF

J gene: TRBJ2-3
clone size: .
V gene: TRBV6-6
D gene: .
CDR3 DNA: TGTGCCAGCAGTCCGCCGTCGGGGCGAGAGGCTACGCAGTATTTT
CDR3 protein: CASSPPSGREATQYF

J gene: TRBJ1-3
clone size: .
V gene: TRBV20-1
D gene: .
CDR3 DNA: TGCAGTGCTAGGGACGGAAGCTCTGGAAACACCATATATTTT
CDR3 protein: CSARDGSSGNTIYF

J gene: TRBJ1-1
clone size: .
V gene: TRBV7-2
D gene: TRBD1
CDR3 DNA: TGTGCCAGCAGCCCTCCGGGACAGGGGTACACTGAAGCTTTCTTT
CDR3 protein: CASSPPGQGYTEAFF

J gene: TRBJ2-1
clone size: .
V gene: TRBV20-1
D gene: TRBD2
CDR3 DNA: TGCAGTGCTAGTCTAGCGGGAGGGGGGAGATTGGGGTACAATGAGCAGTTCTTC
CDR3 protein: CSASLAGGGRLGYNEQFF

J gene: TRBJ2-5
clone size: few
V gene: TRBV5-1
D gene: .
CDR3 DNA: TGCGCCAGCAGCTTGGGACCCACCGGGTCGAGGGCTCAAGAGACCCAGTACTTC
CDR3 protein: CASSLGPTGSRAQETQYF

J gene: TRBJ1-1
clone size: .
V gene: TRBV7-6
D gene: .
CDR3 DNA: TGTGCCAGCAGCTTAGCTGGTCCAGGGTGGTACACTGAAGCTTTCTTT
CDR3 protein: CASSLAGPGWYTEAFF

J gene: TRBJ2-1
clone size: .
V gene: TRBV20-1
D gene: TRBD2
CDR3 DNA: TGCAGTGCTAGAGTGCGCGCGCGGGAGGGCCGTTACAATGAGCAGTTCTTC
CDR3 protein: CSARVRAREGRYNEQFF

J gene: TRBJ1-1
clone size: .
V gene: TRBV29-1
D gene: .
CDR3 DNA: TGCAGCGTTAGTACAGGGAGGTTGGGCACTGAAGCTTTCTTT
CDR3 protein: CSVSTGRLGTEAFF

J gene: TRBJ2-3
clone size: .
V gene: TRBV5-1
D gene: .
CDR3 DNA: TGCGCCAGCAGCTTCCGAGGTCCCTCCAATCCGCAGTATTTT
CDR3 protein: CASSFRGPSNPQYF

J gene: TRBJ2-7
clone size: .
V gene: TRBV20-1
D gene: .
CDR3 DNA: TGCAGTGCTAGATCCCCTAGTGGGACCCCCTACGAGCAGTACTTC
CDR3 protein: CSARSPSGTPYEQYF

J gene: TRBJ1-2
clone size: .
V gene: TRBV7-3
D gene: .
CDR3 DNA: TGTGCCAGCAGCTTAGCGGGACTCAAGGGAGAGGGCTACACCTTC
CDR3 protein: CASSLAGLKGEGYTF

J gene: TRBJ2-6
clone size: .
V gene: TRBV18
D gene: TRBD1
CDR3 DNA: TGTGCCAGCTCATCCGGGACAGCCTCTGGGGCCAACGTCCTGACTTTC
CDR3 protein: CASSSGTASGANVLTF

J gene: TRBJ2-7
clone size: .
V gene: TRBV3-1
D gene: .
CDR3 DNA: TGTGCCAGCAGCCAAGCGCCCAGGGGCACCTACGAGCAGTACTTC
CDR3 protein: CASSQAPRGTYEQYF

J gene: TRBJ2-1
clone size: .
V gene: TRBV11-2
D gene: .
CDR3 DNA: TGTGCCAGCAGCTCCCGGGTTTTCAATGAGCAGTTCTTC
CDR3 protein: CASSSRVFNEQFF

J gene: TRBJ1-1
clone size: .
V gene: TRBV5-1
D gene: .
CDR3 DNA: TGCGCCAGCAACTCATCACGGGGCGGGTTTAAGACTGAAGCTTTCTTT
CDR3 protein: CASNSSRGGFKTEAFF

J gene: TRBJ2-1
clone size: few
V gene: TRBV20-1
D gene: TRBD2
CDR3 DNA: TGCAGTGCTAGTACCGGGACTAGCGGATACAATGAGCAGTTCTTC
CDR3 protein: CSASTGTSGYNEQFF

J gene: TRBJ2-7
clone size: .
V gene: TRBV6-6
D gene: .
CDR3 DNA: TGTGCCAGCACCCCGACTAGGACGGGAGTATCCTACGAGCAGTACTTC
CDR3 protein: CASTPTRTGVSYEQYF

J gene: TRBJ2-1
clone size: .
V gene: TRBV3-1
D gene: TRBD2
CDR3 DNA: TGTGCCAGCAGCCCCCGTGACGGGGGGTATGTTGAGCAGTTCTTC
CDR3 protein: CASSPRDGGYVEQFF

J gene: TRBJ2-3
clone size: .
V gene: TRBV12-3/TRBV12-4
D gene: .
CDR3 DNA: TGTGCCAGCAGCCTCCGCGTGGGACAAGGGTTTAAAGATACGCAGTATTTT
CDR3 protein: CASSLRVGQGFKDTQYF

J gene: TRBJ2-2
clone size: few
V gene: TRBV10-3
D gene: TRBD2
CDR3 DNA: TGTGCCATCAGGCCACTAGCGGGAAACACCGGGGAGCTGTTTTTT
CDR3 protein: CAIRPLAGNTGELFF

J gene: TRBJ1-2
clone size: .
V gene: TRBV10-3
D gene: .
CDR3 DNA: TGTGCCACCCTACCGGACAGCCAAGTCTATGGCTACACCTTC
CDR3 protein: CATLPDSQVYGYTF

J gene: TRBJ2-7
clone size: .
V gene: TRBV7-3
D gene: TRBD2
CDR3 DNA: TGTGCCAACAGCGCCGGGACTAGCGGGAGCCACGAGCAGTACTTC
CDR3 protein: CANSAGTSGSHEQYF

J gene: TRBJ1-3
clone size: .
V gene: TRBV29-1
D gene: .
CDR3 DNA: TGCAGCGGCCTGGGGGGATCTGGAAACACCATATATTTT
CDR3 protein: CSGLGGSGNTIYF

J gene: TRBJ1-2
clone size: .
V gene: TRBV29-1
D gene: .
CDR3 DNA: TGCAGCGTTCGCAGCCGGGACAAGAAGTATGGCTACACCTTC
CDR3 protein: CSVRSRDKKYGYTF

J gene: TRBJ1-1
clone size: few
V gene: TRBV7-9
D gene: .
CDR3 DNA: TGTGCCAGCAGGCGAAGGGAGGGGACTGAAGCTTTCTTT
CDR3 protein: CASRRREGTEAFF

J gene: TRBJ2-1
clone size: .
V gene: TRBV5-1
D gene: TRBD2
CDR3 DNA: TGCGCCAGCAGCCTCCTCAGGACTAGCGGGGAGGGGACCTACAATGAGCAGTTCTTC
CDR3 protein: CASSLLRTSGEGTYNEQFF